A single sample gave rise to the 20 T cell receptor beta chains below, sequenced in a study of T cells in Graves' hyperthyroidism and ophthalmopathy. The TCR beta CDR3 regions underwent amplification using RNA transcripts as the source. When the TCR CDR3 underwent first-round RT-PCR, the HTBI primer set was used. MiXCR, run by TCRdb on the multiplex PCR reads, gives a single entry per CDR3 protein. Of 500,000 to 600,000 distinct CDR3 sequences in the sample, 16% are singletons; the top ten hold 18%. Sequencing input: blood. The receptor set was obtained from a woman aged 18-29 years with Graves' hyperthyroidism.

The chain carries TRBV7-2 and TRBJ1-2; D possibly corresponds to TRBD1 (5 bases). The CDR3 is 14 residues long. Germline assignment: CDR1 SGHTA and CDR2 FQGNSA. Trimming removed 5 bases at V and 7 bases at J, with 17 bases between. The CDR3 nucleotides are TGTGCCAGCAGCCCTAATTTTAACACAGGTGGCTACACCTTC. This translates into CASSPNFNTGGYTF.

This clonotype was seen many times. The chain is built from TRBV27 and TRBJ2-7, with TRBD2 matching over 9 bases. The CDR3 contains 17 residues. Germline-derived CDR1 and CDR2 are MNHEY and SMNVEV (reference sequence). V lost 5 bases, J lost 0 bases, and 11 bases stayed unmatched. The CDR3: CASSPRPGLADSYEQYF. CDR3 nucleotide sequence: TGTGCCAGCAGTCCACGTCCGGGACTAGCCGACTCCTACGAGCAGTACTTC.

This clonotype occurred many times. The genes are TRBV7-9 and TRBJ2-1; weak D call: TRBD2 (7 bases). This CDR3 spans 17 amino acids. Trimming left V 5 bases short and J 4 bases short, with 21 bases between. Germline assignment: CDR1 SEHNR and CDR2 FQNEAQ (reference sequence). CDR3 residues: CASSPTRGGAAYNEQFF. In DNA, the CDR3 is TGTGCCAGCAGCCCCACGCGTGGGGGGGCAGCTTACAATGAGCAGTTCTTC.

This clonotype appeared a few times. The CDR3, as DNA: TGCGCCAGCAGCTTGGGGCTCGTGGGGCGCACCGGGGAGCTGTTTTTT. Its translation is CASSLGLVGRTGELFF. The V and J genes are TRBV5-1 and TRBJ2-2; possible D gene TRBD1, 5 bases. Germline assignment: CDR1 SGHRS and CDR2 YFSETQ. CDR3 length equals 16 residues. The V gene lost 0 bases and the J gene lost 4 bases, with 13 bases spanning the gap.

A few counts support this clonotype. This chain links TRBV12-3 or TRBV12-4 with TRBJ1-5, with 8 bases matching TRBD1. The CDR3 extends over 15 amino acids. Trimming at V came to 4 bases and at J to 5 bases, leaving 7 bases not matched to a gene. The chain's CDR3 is CASSSQGAFDQPQHF. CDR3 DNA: TGTGCCAGCAGTTCCCAGGGGGCCTTCGATCAGCCCCAGCATTTT.

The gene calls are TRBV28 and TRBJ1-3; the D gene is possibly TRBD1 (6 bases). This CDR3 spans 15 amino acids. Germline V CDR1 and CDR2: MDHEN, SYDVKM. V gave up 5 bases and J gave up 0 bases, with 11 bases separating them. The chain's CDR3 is CASSPTGNSGNTIYF. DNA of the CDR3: TGTGCCAGCAGTCCAACAGGGAACTCTGGAAACACCATATATTTT.

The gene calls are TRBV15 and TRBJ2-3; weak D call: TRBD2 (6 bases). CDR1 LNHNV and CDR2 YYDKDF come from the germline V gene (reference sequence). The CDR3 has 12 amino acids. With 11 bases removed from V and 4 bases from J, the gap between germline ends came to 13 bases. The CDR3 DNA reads TGTGCCGCCGGAGGCGGGGCAGATACGCAGTATTTT. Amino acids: CAAGGGADTQYF.

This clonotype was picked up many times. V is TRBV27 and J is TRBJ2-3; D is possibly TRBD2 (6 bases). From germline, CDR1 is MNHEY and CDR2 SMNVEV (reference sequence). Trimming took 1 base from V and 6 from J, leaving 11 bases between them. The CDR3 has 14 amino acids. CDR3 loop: CASSLFLSGDTQYF. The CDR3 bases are TGTGCCAGCAGTTTATTCCTGAGCGGGGATACGCAGTATTTT.

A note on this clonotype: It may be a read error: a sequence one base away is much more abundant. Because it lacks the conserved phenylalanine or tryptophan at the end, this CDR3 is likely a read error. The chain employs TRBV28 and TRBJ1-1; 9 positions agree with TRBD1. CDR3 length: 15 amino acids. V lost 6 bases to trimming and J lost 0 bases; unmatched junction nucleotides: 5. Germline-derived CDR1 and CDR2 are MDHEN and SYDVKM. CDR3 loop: CASRPTGGMNTEAFL. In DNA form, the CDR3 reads TGTGCCAGCAGGCCTACAGGGGGCATGAACACTGAAGCTTTCCTT.

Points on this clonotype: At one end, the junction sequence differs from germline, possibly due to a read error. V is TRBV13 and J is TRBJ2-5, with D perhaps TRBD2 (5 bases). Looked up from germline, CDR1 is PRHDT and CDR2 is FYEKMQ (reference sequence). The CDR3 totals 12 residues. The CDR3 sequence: CVSGSSKETQYF. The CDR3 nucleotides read TGTGTCAGCGGCTCATCGAAAGAGACCCAGTACTTC.

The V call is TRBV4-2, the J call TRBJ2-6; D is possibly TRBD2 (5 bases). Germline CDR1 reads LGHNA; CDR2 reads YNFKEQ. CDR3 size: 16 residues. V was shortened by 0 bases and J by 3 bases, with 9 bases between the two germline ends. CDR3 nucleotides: TGTGCCAGCAGCCAAGATGAGGGAGATGGGGCCAACGTCCTGACTTTC. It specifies CASSQDEGDGANVLTF.

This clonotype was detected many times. The chain's CDR3 is CASSLRLGNYEQYF. As DNA, the CDR3 is TGTGCCAGCAGCTTAAGACTCGGGAACTACGAGCAGTACTTC. This chain connects TRBV7-2 to TRBJ2-7, with TRBD2 as a possible D gene (5 bases). Germline CDR1 is SGHTA and CDR2 is FQGNSA. V was pared by 2 bases and J by 3 bases, with 11 bases between. The CDR3 loop spans 14 amino acids.

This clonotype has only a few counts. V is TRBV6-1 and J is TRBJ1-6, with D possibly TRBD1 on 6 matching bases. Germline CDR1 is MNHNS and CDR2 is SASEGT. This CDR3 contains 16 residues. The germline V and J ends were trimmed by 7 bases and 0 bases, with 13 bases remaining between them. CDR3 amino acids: CASIPDRSSYNSPLHF. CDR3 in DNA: TGTGCCAGCATTCCTGACAGGAGCTCCTATAATTCACCCCTCCACTTT.

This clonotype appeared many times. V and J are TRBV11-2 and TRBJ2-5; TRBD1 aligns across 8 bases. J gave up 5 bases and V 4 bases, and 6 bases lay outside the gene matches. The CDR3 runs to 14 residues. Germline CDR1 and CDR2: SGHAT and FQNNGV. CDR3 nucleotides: TGTGCCAGCAGCTCGCGGACAGGGTGGGAGACCCAGTACTTC. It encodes CASSSRTGWETQYF. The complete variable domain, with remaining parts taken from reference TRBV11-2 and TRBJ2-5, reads EAGVAQSPRYKIIEKRQSVAFWCNPISGHATLYWYQQILGQGPKLLIQFQNNGVVDDSQLPKDRFSAERLKGVDSTLKIQPAKLEDSAVYLCASSSRTGWETQYFGPGTRLLVL.

The CDR3 DNA reads as TGTGCCAGCAGGCTGACTAGCGGGGCCAGCTCCTACGAGCAGTACTTC. Translated, it gives CASRLTSGASSYEQYF. This chain uses TRBV28 with TRBJ2-7, with 11 bases identical to TRBD2. Looked up from germline, CDR1 is MDHEN and CDR2 is SYDVKM. The CDR3 extends over 16 amino acids. With V trimmed by 6 bases and J by 0 bases, 7 bases remained unmatched.

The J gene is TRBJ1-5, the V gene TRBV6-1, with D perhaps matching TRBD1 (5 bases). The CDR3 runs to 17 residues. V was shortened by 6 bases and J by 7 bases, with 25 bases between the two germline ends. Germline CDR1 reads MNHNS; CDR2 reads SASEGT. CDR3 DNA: TGTGCCAGCAGCCCGGGCCCTCCCAGGGTGGTTGGGCAGCCCCAGCATTTT. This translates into CASSPGPPRVVGQPQHF.

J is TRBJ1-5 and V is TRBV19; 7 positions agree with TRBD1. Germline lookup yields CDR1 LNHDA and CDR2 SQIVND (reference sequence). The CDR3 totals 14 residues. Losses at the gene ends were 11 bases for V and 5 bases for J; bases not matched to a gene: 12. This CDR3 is CALRGMQGDQPQHF. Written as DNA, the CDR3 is TGTGCCCTTAGGGGCATGCAGGGGGATCAGCCCCAGCATTTT.

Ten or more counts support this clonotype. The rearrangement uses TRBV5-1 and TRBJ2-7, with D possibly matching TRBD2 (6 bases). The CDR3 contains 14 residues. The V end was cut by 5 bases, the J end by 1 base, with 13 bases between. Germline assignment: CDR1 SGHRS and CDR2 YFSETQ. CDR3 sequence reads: CASRINGGSYEQYF. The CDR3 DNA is TGCGCCAGCAGGATAAACGGGGGTTCCTACGAGCAGTACTTC. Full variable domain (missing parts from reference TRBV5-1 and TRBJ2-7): KAGVTQTPRYLIKTRGQQVTLSCSPISGHRSVSWYQQTPGQGLQFLFEYFSETQRNKGNFPGRFSGRQFSNSRSEMNVSTLELGDSALYLCASRINGGSYEQYFGPGTRLTVT.

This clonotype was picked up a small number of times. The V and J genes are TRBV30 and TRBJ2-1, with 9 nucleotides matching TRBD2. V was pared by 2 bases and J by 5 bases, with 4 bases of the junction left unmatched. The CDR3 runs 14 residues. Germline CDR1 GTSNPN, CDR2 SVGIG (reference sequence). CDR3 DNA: TGTGCCTGGAGTTTGGTAGCGGGAGACAATGAGCAGTTCTTC. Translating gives CAWSLVAGDNEQFF.

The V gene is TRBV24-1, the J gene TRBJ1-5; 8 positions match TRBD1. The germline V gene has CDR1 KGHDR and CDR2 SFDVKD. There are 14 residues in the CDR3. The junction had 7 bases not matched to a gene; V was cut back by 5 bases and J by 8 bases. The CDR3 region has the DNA TGTGCCACCAGTGGGACAGGGTGGGGAAAGCCCCAGCATTTT. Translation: CATSGTGWGKPQHF.